Following are 10 T cell receptor beta chains from one sample sequenced in a study of beta chain features in type 1 diabetes. Isolated RNA was reverse transcribed in full, so expressed TCRB transcripts were sequenced. Libraries were prepared by immunoSEQ multiplex PCR; TCRdb keeps only in-frame clonotypes and omits some of them. The data show just over 150,000 clones, 11% seen once. The sample taken for sequencing was central memory CD4+ T cells from blood. The receptors were gathered from a man aged 18 to 30 in good health.

This clone came up a few times. This chain uses TRBV19 with TRBJ2-2; D gene unclear. CDR3 length: 15 residues. The germline CDR1 and CDR2 sequences are LNHDA and SQIVND (reference sequence). Trimming removed 7 bases from V and 2 bases from J, with 14 bases in between. The CDR3 reads CASKPPKFNTGELFF. The CDR3 coding sequence is TGTGCCAGTAAGCCCCCAAAGTTTAACACCGGGGAGCTGTTTTTT. The full variable domain, rest sourced from reference TRBV19 and TRBJ2-2, is DGGITQSPKYLFRKEGQNVTLSCEQNLNHDAMYWYRQDPGQGLRLIYYSQIVNDFQKGDIAEGYSVSREKKESFPLTVTSAQKNPTAFYLCASKPPKFNTGELFFGEGSRLTVL.

A few counts support this clone. This chain uses TRBV4-3 with TRBJ2-3, with D perhaps matching TRBD2 (6 bases). This CDR3 comprises 13 residues. Germline lookup yields CDR1 LGHNA and CDR2 YSLEER. The V and J ends lost 3 bases and 8 bases respectively, with 12 bases between them. This chain's CDR3 is CASSQGGRGTQYF. CDR3 DNA: TGCGCCAGCAGCCAGGGGGGTCGGGGTACGCAGTATTTT.

This clone occurred a few times. The chain recombines TRBV14 with TRBJ1-1, with D perhaps matching TRBD1 (5 bases). From germline, CDR1 is SGHDN and CDR2 FVKESK. Trimming took 0 bases from V and 6 from J, leaving 11 bases between them. The CDR3 loop spans 14 amino acids. The CDR3 DNA follows: TGTGCCAGCAGCCAAGAGAGGGGTTTGGCTGAAGCTTTCTTT. Its protein is CASSQERGLAEAFF.

This clone was observed a handful of times. The rearrangement uses TRBV4-2 and TRBJ2-3, with TRBD2 identical over 9 bases. V shed 0 bases, J shed 6 bases, and the junction held 4 bases outside the gene matches. The CDR3 length is 15 residues. CDR1 is LGHNA and CDR2 is YNFKEQ in the germline V gene. The CDR3 DNA sequence: TGTGCCAGCAGCCAAGAAGCGGGGGGTATTGATACGCAGTATTTT. It is translated as CASSQEAGGIDTQYF.

The chain is built from TRBV28 and TRBJ2-5, with D perhaps matching TRBD1 (5 bases). CDR3 size: 12 residues. Germline CDR1 reads MDHEN; CDR2 reads SYDVKM. V dropped 8 bases and J dropped 5 bases, with 12 bases sitting between them. The CDR3 nucleotides read TGTGCCAGCGGTAGGGGCGTTGAGACCCAGTACTTC. It specifies CASGRGVETQYF.

V usage is TRBV13 and J usage is TRBJ2-3; 7 bases agree with TRBD1. The germline V gene encodes CDR1 PRHDT and CDR2 FYEKMQ (reference sequence). This CDR3 is built from 14 residues. Germline trimming cut 6 bases from V and 7 bases from J; bases unmatched to any gene: 10. The CDR3 protein is CASRHRTGRHTQYF. In DNA form, the CDR3 reads TGTGCCAGCAGACATCGGACAGGCCGCCATACGCAGTATTTT.

This clone has more than one count but fewer than ten. V is TRBV7-9 and J is TRBJ2-7; D is uncertain. The CDR3 sequence is 12 residues long. V lost 0 bases to trimming and J lost 6 bases, with 6 bases between them. The V gene's germline CDR1 is SEHNR and CDR2 FQNEAQ (reference sequence). This chain's CDR3 is CASSLASSEQYF. The CDR3 DNA follows: TGTGCCAGCAGCTTAGCGAGCAGCGAGCAGTACTTC.

This clone came up a few times. The sample has other DNA sequences that encode this CDR3 too. This chain links TRBV5-4 with TRBJ1-1, with 7 bases lining up with TRBD1. This CDR3 contains 14 residues. After removal of 4 bases from V and 0 bases from J, the junction contained 3 bases not matched to a gene. Germline CDR1 is SGHNT and CDR2 is YYREEE (reference sequence). Here the CDR3 DNA reads TGTGCCAGCAGCATGGGACAGTTGAACACTGAAGCTTTCTTT. Protein: CASSMGQLNTEAFF.

This rearrangement joins TRBV7-3 to TRBJ2-1, with 8 positions matching TRBD1. Germline V gives CDR1 SGHTA, CDR2 FQGTGA. After removal of 5 bases from V and 4 bases from J, the junction contained 1 base not matched to a gene. This CDR3 is built from 13 residues. The CDR3 sequence is CASSRDRYNEQFF. The CDR3 nucleotides read TGTGCCAGCAGCCGGGACAGGTACAATGAGCAGTTCTTC. Full variable domain (rest looked up from reference TRBV7-3 and TRBJ2-1): GAGVSQTPSNKVTEKGKYVELRCDPISGHTALYWYRQSLGQGPEFLIYFQGTGAADDSGLPNDRFFAVRPEGSVSTLKIQRTERGDSAVYLCASSRDRYNEQFFGPGTRLTVL.

The chain is built from TRBV10-3 and TRBJ2-5; D remains unclear. The CDR3 covers 13 residues. Germline CDR1 and CDR2: ENHRY and SYGVKD. V was trimmed by 10 bases and J by 3 bases, leaving 15 bases between them. The DNA for the CDR3 is TGTGCCACCCATCCGAGACTGGAAGAGACCCAGTACTTC. This codes for CATHPRLEETQYF.